This T cell receptor beta chain was sequenced for a study of blood T cells in healthy people across ages. Regarding the study as a whole: Researchers report that TCR beta diversity correlated strongly with naive T cell percentage.

This clonotype turned up a few times. The antigen is not known. Primers used in a second PCR of about 7 to 12 cycles were a sample-barcoded 5' primer and a J-beta primer mix. TCRdb re-analysed the 5' RACE reads in MiXCR, keeping a single row per CDR3 protein. Among roughly 1,500,000 distinct CDR3 sequences listed, almost 35% were seen once. Input material: blood. This clonotype originated in a woman between 25 and 40 years old in good health.

The DNA of the CDR3 is TGTGCCAGCAGTTACGAGGGAAACGGTGGTGAGCAGTTCTTC. It codes for CASSYEGNGGEQFF. The J gene is TRBJ2-1, the V gene TRBV6-2 or TRBV6-3; TRBD2 is a possible D gene (5 bases). V shed 2 bases and J shed 9 bases, with 14 bases lying between them. The CDR3 sequence is 14 residues long. Looked up from germline, CDR1 is MNHEY and CDR2 is SVGEGT.